This record looks at one T cell receptor (beta chain) sequence and its context. One end of the junction fails to match germline, which may point to a read error. This entry comes from a study of blood T cells in healthy people across ages. Study context: Capture via template switching afforded approximately one barcoded beta molecule per two T cells.

The germline gives CDR1 GTSNPN, CDR2 SVGIG (reference sequence). CDR3 length: 12 residues. With a J-beta primer mix and a sample-barcoded 5' primer, a second PCR ran roughly 6 to 11 cycles. Per-sample output comprised a minimum of 3 million paired-end reads containing CDR3. TCRdb called the 5' RACE reads again in MiXCR, with one record for every CDR3 protein. This sample has 700,000 to 1,000,000 distinct CDR3 sequences, with roughly 44% found just once. This clonotype was obtained from a man in his sixties in good health. The source material was blood. The chain couples TRBV30 to TRBJ1-2; D unclear. CDR3 amino acids: CAGSVTRYGYTF. CDR3 DNA sequence: TGTGCCGGGAGTGTAACGCGATATGGCTACACCTTC.